Below are 14 T cell receptor beta chains sequenced from a single sample in a study of T-cell reconstitution after alpha-beta-depleted transplantation in children. Unique molecular identifiers were used to barcode this TCRbeta library. TCRdb re-analysed the PCR reads in MiXCR, keeping a single row per CDR3 protein. The table includes 600,000 to 700,000 distinct CDR3 sequences, 15% to 20% detected once. The sequencing used PBMCs from the stem cell graft donor, collected from the stem cell graft. These receptors came from a human donor who donated a stem cell graft to a child with acute myeloid leukemia.

This clonotype occurred many times. The chain carries TRBV20-1 and TRBJ1-5, with 7 bases aligning to TRBD1. The germline gives CDR1 DFQATT, CDR2 SNEGSKA (reference sequence). V was pared by 4 bases and J by 5 bases, with 2 bases of the junction left unmatched. The CDR3 consists of 12 residues. The chain's CDR3 is CSANTGDQPQHF. The DNA for the CDR3 is TGCAGTGCTAATACAGGGGATCAGCCCCAGCATTTT.

The chain combines TRBV6-1 with TRBJ1-2; D is perhaps TRBD1 (5 bases). The V and J ends lost 4 bases and 2 bases respectively, with 14 bases between them. From germline, CDR1 is MNHNS and CDR2 SASEGT. The length of the CDR3 is 15 residues. This CDR3 is CASSALFRENYGYTF. As DNA, the CDR3 is TGTGCCAGCAGTGCCCTCTTCAGGGAAAACTATGGCTACACCTTC.

This clonotype came up many times. The genes are TRBV7-2 and TRBJ1-6; D remains unclear. Per the germline V gene, CDR1 is SGHTA and CDR2 is FQGNSA. The CDR3 totals 11 residues. Trimming cost V 1 base and J 14 bases, with 6 bases left between them. CDR3 coding DNA: TGTGCCAGCAGCTTAGATGGCACCCTCCACTTT. Translated, it gives CASSLDGTLHF.

The chain has TRBV6-6 and TRBJ1-5; D is unclear. The CDR3 spans 13 residues. The germline V and J ends were trimmed by 2 bases and 6 bases, with 8 bases remaining between them. Germline CDR1 and CDR2: MNHNY and SVGAGI (reference sequence). The DNA of the CDR3 is TGTGCCAGCAGTTACGTGAACTCTCAGCCCCAGCATTTT. It encodes CASSYVNSQPQHF.

This clonotype was seen more than once but under ten times. The genes are TRBV7-2 and TRBJ1-5; D unresolved. The CDR3 is 13 amino acids. V was shortened by 4 bases and J by 7 bases, with 11 bases between the two germline ends. CDR1 and CDR2 (germline): SGHTA, FQGNSA. CDR3 sequence reads: CASSSQPDQPQHF. The CDR3 DNA sequence: TGTGCCAGCAGCTCCCAACCGGACCAGCCCCAGCATTTT.

This clonotype was counted only a few times. This chain uses TRBV4-3 with TRBJ2-1; D perhaps matches TRBD2 (6 bases). Germline CDR1 is LGHNA and CDR2 is YSLEER. The CDR3 is 15 residues long. Deletions cut 0 bases from V and 10 bases from J, with 16 bases between. The chain's CDR3 is CASSQDGGLTMEQFF. In nucleotides, the CDR3 is TGCGCCAGCAGCCAAGACGGGGGATTAACAATGGAGCAGTTCTTC.

This clonotype occurred once. The junction shows a germline mismatch at one end, possibly a read error. The chain links TRBV20-1 to TRBJ1-1; a possible D gene is TRBD1 (5 bases). The CDR3 has 16 amino acids. CDR1 and CDR2 (germline): DFQATT, SNEGSKA (reference sequence). The CDR3: CCARPFPRAPLAEAFF. The CDR3 DNA reads as TGCTGTGCTAGACCCTTCCCCAGGGCGCCCCTTGCCGAAGCTTTCTTT.

This clonotype was picked up many times. The chain joins TRBV20-1 to TRBJ1-4, with 7 bases lining up with TRBD1. Germline-derived CDR1 and CDR2 are DFQATT and SNEGSKA (reference sequence). This CDR3 comprises 13 residues. V dropped 5 bases and J dropped 7; count of bases not matched to a gene: 7. The CDR3 sequence is CSAPRQGTEKLFF. The DNA of the CDR3 is TGCAGTGCTCCCCGACAGGGCACTGAAAAACTGTTTTTT.

Ten or more counts support this clonotype. The rearrangement links TRBV12-3 or TRBV12-4 to TRBJ1-5; D remains ambiguous. The V and J ends lost 2 bases and 6 bases respectively, with 11 bases between them. The CDR3 runs to 14 residues. The DNA of the CDR3 is TGTGCCAGCAGTTTACTGGGTGCAGGTCAGCCCCAGCATTTT. Its protein product is CASSLLGAGQPQHF.

This clonotype has only a few counts. This chain uses TRBV20-1 with TRBJ2-5; 10 positions match TRBD1. Trimming cost V 5 bases and J 14 bases; bases outside gene matches: 8. There are 11 residues in the CDR3. CDR1 and CDR2 (germline): DFQATT, SNEGSKA (reference sequence). The CDR3 DNA reads as TGCAGTGCTGCCCTGGGGACAGGGGTATACTTC. Translated, it gives CSAALGTGVYF.

This clonotype has a count of ten or more. The chain combines TRBV6-6 with TRBJ2-1, with D tentatively TRBD1 (5 bases). V was clipped by 10 bases and J by 2 bases, with 9 bases between them. From germline, CDR1 is MNHNY and CDR2 SVGAGI (reference sequence). The CDR3 sequence is 12 residues long. The CDR3 here is CATSGTYNEQFF. CDR3 nucleotide sequence: TGTGCCACCTCAGGGACCTACAATGAGCAGTTCTTC.

This clonotype was recorded a few times. V gene TRBV7-6 combines with J gene TRBJ2-1; D is perhaps TRBD2 (7 bases). The CDR3 has 16 amino acids. Germline V gene sequence: CDR1 SGHVS, CDR2 FNYEAQ. Deletions cut 1 base from V and 8 bases from J, with 18 bases between. CDR3 DNA sequence: TGTGCCAGCAGCTTAGGGGGGGGCCTCGCCGGGGATGAGCAGTTCTTC. Protein sequence: CASSLGGGLAGDEQFF.

This clonotype occurred many times. The J gene is TRBJ1-2, the V gene TRBV9, with 7 positions matching TRBD1. Germline V gene lookup returns CDR1 SGDLS and CDR2 YYNGEE. The V segment lost 4 bases and the J segment 7 bases; nucleotides outside the gene matches: 13. CDR3 length equals 15 residues. The chain's CDR3 is CASSRSLTGLRGYTF. For the CDR3, the DNA is TGTGCCAGCAGCAGAAGTCTGACAGGGCTTCGTGGCTACACCTTC. The whole variable domain, remainder taken from reference TRBV9 and TRBJ1-2, is DSGVTQTPKHLITATGQRVTLRCSPRSGDLSVYWYQQSLDQGLQFLIQYYNGEERAKGNILERFSAQQFPDLHSELNLSSLELGDSALYFCASSRSLTGLRGYTFGSGTRLTVV.

This clonotype has a single count. The CDR3 loop reads CASSLGGVAGNIQYF. In DNA form, the CDR3 reads TGTGCCAGCAGCTTAGGAGGGGTCGCGGGAAACATTCAGTACTTC. The V and J genes are TRBV11-2 and TRBJ2-4; perhaps D is TRBD1 or TRBD2 (5 bases each). The CDR3 is 15 residues long. From germline, CDR1 is SGHAT and CDR2 FQNNGV. Trimming took off 1 base at V and 6 bases at J, with 13 bases between the two ends.